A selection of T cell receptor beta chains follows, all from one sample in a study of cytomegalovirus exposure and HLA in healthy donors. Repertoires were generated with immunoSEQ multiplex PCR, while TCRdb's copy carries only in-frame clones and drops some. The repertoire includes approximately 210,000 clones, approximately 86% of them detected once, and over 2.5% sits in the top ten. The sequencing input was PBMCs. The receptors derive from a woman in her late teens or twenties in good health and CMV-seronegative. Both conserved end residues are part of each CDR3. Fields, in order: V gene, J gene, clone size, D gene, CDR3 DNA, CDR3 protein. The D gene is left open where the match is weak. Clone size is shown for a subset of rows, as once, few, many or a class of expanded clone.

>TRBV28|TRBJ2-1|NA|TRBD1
TGTGCCAGCAGTTTCCCTTCGACAGGGTTTACCAATGAGCAGTTCTTC
CASSFPSTGFTNEQFF
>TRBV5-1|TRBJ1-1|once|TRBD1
TGCGCCAGCAGCTTGTCCCGGGACAGGGATGAAGCTTTCTTT
CASSLSRDRDEAFF
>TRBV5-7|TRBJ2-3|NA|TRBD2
TGTGCCAGCAGCTTGGCCAAAGCGGGAGTCACAGATACGCAGTATTTT
CASSLAKAGVTDTQYF
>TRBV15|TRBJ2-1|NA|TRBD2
TGTGCCACCAGCAGAGAAATAGCGGGAGGTTCCTGGTTCGATGAGCAGTTCTTC
CATSREIAGGSWFDEQFF
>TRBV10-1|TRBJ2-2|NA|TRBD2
TGCGCCAGCAGTGAGACGGCTAGCGGGTCCGCGGAGCTGTTTTTT
CASSETASGSAELFF
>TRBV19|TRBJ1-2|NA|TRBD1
TGTGCCAGTCTGGCCGGGACAGGGATTAACTATGGCTACACCTTC
CASLAGTGINYGYTF
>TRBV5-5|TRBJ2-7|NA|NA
TGTGCCAGCAGCTTGGAGGTGGCGAGCGGCTACGAGCAGTACTTC
CASSLEVASGYEQYF
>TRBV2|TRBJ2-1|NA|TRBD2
TGCACAATACCGGGACTAGCGGGACGCAATGAGCAGTTCTTC
CTIPGLAGRNEQFF
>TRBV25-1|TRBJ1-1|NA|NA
TGTGCCAGCAATCAGGGAGGCACTGAAGCTTTCTTT
CASNQGGTEAFF
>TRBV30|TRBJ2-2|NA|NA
TGTGCCTGGAGGCCCGTAATACAGACCGGGGAGCTGTTTTTT
CAWRPVIQTGELFF
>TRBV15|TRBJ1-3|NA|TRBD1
TGTGCCACCAGCTCCACAGGGGGAGCTGGAAACACCATATATTTT
CATSSTGGAGNTIYF
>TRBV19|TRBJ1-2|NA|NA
TGTGCCAGTAGCGAGACAGTTCGGAAGAACTATGGCTACACCTTC
CASSETVRKNYGYTF
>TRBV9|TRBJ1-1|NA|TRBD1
TGTGCCAGCAGCGTAGTGGCCAGGGGGGAATCAGCTTTCTTT
CASSVVARGESAFF
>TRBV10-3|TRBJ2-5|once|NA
TGTGCCATCTCCGCCCAGGGACAAGAGACCCAGTACTTC
CAISAQGQETQYF
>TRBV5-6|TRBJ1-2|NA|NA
TGTGCCAGCAGCTTGGCTTTGGGGGGGCCTGGCTACACCTTC
CASSLALGGPGYTF
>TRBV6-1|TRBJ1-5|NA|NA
TGTGCCAGCAGTGAAGAACTGTTTTATAGCAATCAGCCCCAGCATTTT
CASSEELFYSNQPQHF
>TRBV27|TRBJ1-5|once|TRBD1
TGTGCCAGCTCTTTGGATTTTACAGGGGGAGGTCAGCCCCAGCATTTT
CASSLDFTGGGQPQHF